These 25 T cell receptor beta chains originate from one sample sequenced in a study of CD8+ T cells in alopecia areata. Treatment of the sample: oral pan-JAK inhibitor, 5-10 mg twice daily. Once RNA had been extracted, it was reverse transcribed into cDNA to act as the sequencing template. Profiled with immunoSEQ multiplex PCR; TCRdb holds only in-frame clones, not every one. The table shows 150,000 to 200,000 clones, with about 60% occurring only once. The sequences come from CD8+ T cells sorted from blood, collected at week 24, from a patient treated with tofacitinib. These TCRs come from a human donor with alopecia areata.

This chain links TRBV7-9 with TRBJ2-5; a possible D gene is TRBD1 (6 bases). The germline V gene encodes CDR1 SEHNR and CDR2 FQNEAQ (reference sequence). This CDR3 is built from 14 residues. Trimming took off 4 bases at V and 3 bases at J, with 12 bases between the two ends. The DNA of the CDR3 is TGTGCCAGCAGCTCCCCTAGGGGGAAAGAGACCCAGTACTTC. Amino acid sequence: CASSSPRGKETQYF.

The J gene is TRBJ1-5, the V gene TRBV7-9; D is perhaps TRBD1 (6 bases). The V end was cut by 0 bases, the J end by 4 bases, with 7 bases between. Germline CDR1 reads SEHNR; CDR2 reads FQNEAQ (reference sequence). This CDR3 has 14 residues. CDR3 protein: CASSLAQGNQPQHF. The CDR3 DNA reads TGTGCCAGCAGCTTAGCACAGGGTAATCAGCCCCAGCATTTT.

This chain links TRBV27 with TRBJ1-5, with D uncertain. CDR1 MNHEY and CDR2 SMNVEV come from the germline V gene (reference sequence). The CDR3 contains 15 residues. V lost 0 bases and J lost 0, with 6 bases in between. The CDR3: CASSLSAYSNQPQHF. For the CDR3, the DNA is TGTGCCAGCAGTTTATCGGCTTATAGCAATCAGCCCCAGCATTTT.

The table lists this clone with a few counts. The V gene is TRBV5-6, the J gene TRBJ2-6, with D possibly being TRBD2 (6 bases). Trimming removed 2 bases from V and 2 bases from J, with 8 bases in between. Per germline, CDR1 SGHDT and CDR2 YYEEEE. CDR3 length: 15 amino acids. In nucleotides, the CDR3 is TGTGCCAGCAGCTTTGGGGAGGCTGGGGCCAACGTCCTGACTTTC. Protein: CASSFGEAGANVLTF.

The rearrangement joins TRBV5-1 to TRBJ1-5, with D hard to call. The CDR3 totals 15 residues. Germline V gene sequence: CDR1 SGHRS, CDR2 YFSETQ. Trimming shortened V by 1 base and J by 0 bases, and 8 bases separated the two germline ends. The CDR3 sequence: CASSLYSSSNQPQHF. Written as DNA, the CDR3 is TGCGCCAGCAGCTTGTATTCGTCTAGCAATCAGCCCCAGCATTTT.

This clone occurred a few times. The gene calls are TRBV11-2 and TRBJ2-1; D call uncertain. This CDR3 is 10 amino acids long. The V end was cut by 2 bases, the J end by 7 bases, with 0 bases between. The germline V gene encodes CDR1 SGHAT and CDR2 FQNNGV. In DNA, the CDR3 is TGTGCCAGCAGCTTAAATGAGCAGTTCTTC. It codes for CASSLNEQFF.

The chain uses TRBV30 and TRBJ2-2; either TRBD1 or TRBD2 may fit D (6 bases each). Trimming removed 3 bases from V and 7 bases from J, with 12 bases in between. CDR1 and CDR2 (germline): GTSNPN, SVGIG (reference sequence). The CDR3 sequence is 13 residues long. The DNA for the CDR3 is TGTGCCTGGAGCTTAGGGGGAGGCGGGGAGCTGTTTTTT. This gives the protein CAWSLGGGGELFF.

This clone showed up just a few times. This rearrangement joins TRBV15 to TRBJ1-1, with D tentatively TRBD1 (5 bases). The ends were cut back, 1 base at V and 5 bases at J, with 11 bases in the middle. This CDR3 has 14 amino acids. The germline V gene encodes CDR1 LNHNV and CDR2 YYDKDF (reference sequence). The CDR3 region has the DNA TGTGCCACCAGCAGAGTTGCAGGGTTGACTGAAGCTTTCTTT. It encodes CATSRVAGLTEAFF.

The V gene is TRBV29-1, the J gene TRBJ2-7; D ambiguous. There are 10 residues in the CDR3. Germline lookup yields CDR1 SQVTM and CDR2 ANQGSEA. Trimming took 6 bases from V and 4 from J, leaving 7 bases between them. CDR3 in DNA: TGCAGCGTCCAGGAATACGAGCAGTACTTC. Its translation is CSVQEYEQYF.

The chain has TRBV29-1 and TRBJ1-2; a possible D gene is TRBD1 (5 bases). The CDR3 sequence is 15 residues long. Germline V CDR1 and CDR2: SQVTM, ANQGSEA. Trimming removed 3 bases at V and 4 bases at J, with 18 bases between. In nucleotides, the CDR3 is TGCAGCGTTGAGGGGACGGAAGAGGGGACCTATGGCTACACCTTC. Translating it yields CSVEGTEEGTYGYTF.

The chain links TRBV7-8 to TRBJ2-1; TRBD2 matches 9 bases. The germline gives CDR1 SGHVS, CDR2 FQNEAQ. The junction had 7 bases not matched to a gene; V was cut back by 3 bases and J by 7 bases. The CDR3 has 15 amino acids. The CDR3 loop is CASSFRLAGSNEQFF. The CDR3 bases are TGTGCCAGCAGCTTTCGTCTAGCGGGGAGTAATGAGCAGTTCTTC. The entire variable domain, with the rest obtained from reference TRBV7-8 and TRBJ2-1, is as follows: GAGVSQSPRYKVAKRGQDVALRCDPISGHVSLFWYQQALGQGPEFLTYFQNEAQLDKSGLPSDRFFAERPEGSVSTLKIQRTQQEDSAVYLCASSFRLAGSNEQFFGPGTRLTVL.

The rearrangement uses TRBV29-1 and TRBJ2-2; maybe TRBD2 (7 bases). The CDR3 is 12 amino acids. The germline V and J ends were trimmed by 7 bases and 6 bases, with 12 bases remaining between them. Germline V gene data show CDR1 as SQVTM and CDR2 as ANQGSEA. CDR3 sequence (DNA): TGCAGCGCCGGGGGGCGGTCCGGGGAGCTGTTTTTT. It specifies CSAGGRSGELFF.

This clone was counted between two and nine times. V is TRBV7-6 and J is TRBJ1-5; D is possibly TRBD1 (5 bases). The CDR3 totals 14 residues. With 7 bases removed from V and 5 bases from J, the gap between germline ends came to 15 bases. Germline CDR1 and CDR2: SGHVS and FNYEAQ. As DNA, the CDR3 is TGTGCCAGCACCACCTCCCGGGGGGATCAGCCCCAGCATTTT. Amino acid sequence: CASTTSRGDQPQHF. Variable domain in full (rest from reference TRBV7-6 and TRBJ1-5): GAGVSQSPRYKVTKRGQDVALRCDPISGHVSLYWYRQALGQGPEFLTYFNYEAQQDKSGLPNDRFSAERPEGSISTLTIQRTEQRDSAMYRCASTTSRGDQPQHFGDGTRLSIL.

The chain has TRBV6-5 and TRBJ1-2; 8 bases are a match to TRBD1. The CDR3 consists of 15 residues. V shed 5 bases and J 1 base; nucleotides not matched to a gene: 6. The germline V gene encodes CDR1 MNHEY and CDR2 SVGAGI. The CDR3 sequence is CASSTWTGYNYGYTF. The DNA of the CDR3 is TGTGCCAGCAGTACCTGGACAGGGTATAACTATGGCTACACCTTC.

This chain joins TRBV19 and TRBJ2-7; D gene ambiguous. Per germline, CDR1 LNHDA and CDR2 SQIVND (reference sequence). The V gene lost 5 bases and the J gene lost 0 bases, with 11 bases spanning the gap. The CDR3 is made up of 14 amino acids. As DNA, the CDR3 is TGTGCCAGTAGTTCAGCGTTCAGCTCCTACGAGCAGTACTTC. Residues: CASSSAFSSYEQYF.

The rearrangement links TRBV10-2 to TRBJ1-2; D may be TRBD1 (5 bases). Trimming shortened V by 3 bases and J by 8 bases, and 13 bases separated the two germline ends. CDR3 length equals 13 residues. Looked up from germline, CDR1 is WSHSY and CDR2 is SAAADI. The CDR3 nucleotides are TGCGCCAGCAGTGACCCGGGGACTTGCGGCTACACCTTC. It yields the protein CASSDPGTCGYTF.

The chain recombines TRBV13 with TRBJ2-7; TRBD2 matches at 9 bases. Germline CDR1 and CDR2: PRHDT and FYEKMQ (reference sequence). The CDR3 extends over 15 amino acids. V trimming: 5 bases; J trimming: 4 bases; junction bases outside the gene matches: 9. CDR3 DNA sequence: TGTGCCAGCAGCCCCGGCGGGGGGGCCTCTTACGAGCAGTACTTC. Its protein product is CASSPGGGASYEQYF.

The chain links TRBV30 to TRBJ1-2, with a possible D match to TRBD1 (5 bases). Trimming shortened V by 3 bases and J by 4 bases, and 9 bases separated the two germline ends. The CDR3 spans 12 residues. The V gene's germline CDR1 is GTSNPN and CDR2 SVGIG (reference sequence). The CDR3 region is CAWRGGTYGYTF. The CDR3 DNA sequence: TGTGCCTGGAGAGGAGGGACCTATGGCTACACCTTC. The whole variable domain, filled in from reference TRBV30 and TRBJ1-2, reads SQTIHQWPATLVQPVGSPLSLECTVEGTSNPNLYWYRQAAGRGLQLLFYSVGIGQISSEVPQNLSASRPQDRQFILSSKKLLLSDSGFYLCAWRGGTYGYTFGSGTRLTVV.

This chain uses TRBV13 with TRBJ2-7; TRBD2 is a possible D gene (6 bases). Trimming took off 3 bases at V and 5 bases at J, with 11 bases between the two ends. CDR1 is PRHDT, CDR2 FYEKMQ, per germline (reference sequence). CDR3 length equals 13 residues. As DNA, the CDR3 is TGTGCCAGCAGCTTTGCCCGGAGGGACGAGCAGTACTTC. Encoded protein: CASSFARRDEQYF.

The chain uses TRBV29-1 and TRBJ2-7, with 7 bases matching TRBD2. The V segment lost 5 bases and the J segment 1 base; nucleotides outside the gene matches: 5. The germline gives CDR1 SQVTM, CDR2 ANQGSEA. The CDR3 is made up of 13 amino acids. CDR3 in DNA: TGCAGCGTTTTGAGCGGGGAGTCCTACGAGCAGTACTTC. Amino acid sequence: CSVLSGESYEQYF.

This chain links TRBV27 with TRBJ1-2; D not certain. The V end was cut by 0 bases, the J end by 8 bases, with 10 bases between. CDR1 MNHEY and CDR2 SMNVEV come from the germline V gene (reference sequence). This CDR3 comprises 13 residues. DNA of the CDR3: TGTGCCAGCAGTTTATCAGGGCTGCAGGGCTACACCTTC. It is translated as CASSLSGLQGYTF.

V usage is TRBV13 and J usage is TRBJ2-1; 8 bases fit TRBD1. The CDR3 has 15 amino acids. Germline-derived CDR1 and CDR2 are PRHDT and FYEKMQ (reference sequence). Trimming took 5 bases from V and 5 from J; bases not matched to a gene: 8. The CDR3 reads CASSPRTGLHNEQFF. The CDR3 DNA reads as TGTGCCAGCAGCCCCCGGACAGGGCTACACAATGAGCAGTTCTTC. Drawing the rest from reference TRBV13 and TRBJ2-1, the complete variable domain is AAGVIQSPRHLIKEKRETATLKCYPIPRHDTVYWYQQGPGQDPQFLISFYEKMQSDKGSIPDRFSAQQFSDYHSELNMSSLELGDSALYFCASSPRTGLHNEQFFGPGTRLTVL.

The CDR3 spells CASGTPGSLTGYTF. CDR3 coding DNA: TGTGCCAGCGGCACGCCGGGATCTCTCACCGGCTACACCTTC. The chain employs TRBV27 and TRBJ1-2; D gene ambiguous. V was shortened by 8 bases and J by 8 bases, with 21 bases between the two germline ends. The germline CDR1 and CDR2 sequences are MNHEY and SMNVEV (reference sequence). The CDR3 extends over 14 amino acids.

As regards this clone: One base away lies a much larger clone, so this may be a sequencing read error. This chain uses TRBV10-2 with TRBJ2-6, with D perhaps TRBD1 (6 bases). CDR1 WSHSY and CDR2 SAAADI come from the germline V gene. CDR3 size: 14 residues. Trimming removed 6 bases at V and 0 bases at J, with 6 bases between. CDR3 coding DNA: TGCGCCAGCAGACAGGGCTCTGGGGCCAACGTCCTGACTTTC. This gives the protein CASRQGSGANVLTF.

Comment on this clone: The germline gene is not matched at one end of the junction; a read error may be the cause. In DNA, the CDR3 is TGTGCCAGCACGAGGGACAATGGGCAGTTCTTC. Translating it yields CASTRDNGQFF. The chain combines TRBV7-8 with TRBJ2-1, with D perhaps TRBD1 (6 bases). This CDR3 contains 11 residues. Germline V gene data show CDR1 as SGHVS and CDR2 as FQNEAQ.